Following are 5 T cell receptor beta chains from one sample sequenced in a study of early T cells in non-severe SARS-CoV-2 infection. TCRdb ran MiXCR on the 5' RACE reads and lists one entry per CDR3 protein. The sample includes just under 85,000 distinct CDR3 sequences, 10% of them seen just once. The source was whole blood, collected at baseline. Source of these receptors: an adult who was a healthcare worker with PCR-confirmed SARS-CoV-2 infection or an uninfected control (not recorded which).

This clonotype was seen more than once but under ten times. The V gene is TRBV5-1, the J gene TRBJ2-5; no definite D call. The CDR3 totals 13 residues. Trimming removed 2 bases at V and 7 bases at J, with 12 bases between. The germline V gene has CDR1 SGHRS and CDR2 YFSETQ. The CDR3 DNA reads TGCGCCAGCAGCTTTCTATTCCCCGGGACCCAGTACTTC. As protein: CASSFLFPGTQYF. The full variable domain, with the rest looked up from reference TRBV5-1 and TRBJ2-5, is KAGVTQTPRYLIKTRGQQVTLSCSPISGHRSVSWYQQTPGQGLQFLFEYFSETQRNKGNFPGRFSGRQFSNSRSEMNVSTLELGDSALYLCASSFLFPGTQYFGPGTRLLVL.

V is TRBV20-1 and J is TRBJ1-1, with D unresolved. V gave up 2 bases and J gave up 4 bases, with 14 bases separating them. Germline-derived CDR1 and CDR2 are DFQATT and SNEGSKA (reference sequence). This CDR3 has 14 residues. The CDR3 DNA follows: TGCAGTGCTAGACCCATCGGCAGAGGCACTGAAGCTTTCTTT. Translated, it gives CSARPIGRGTEAFF.

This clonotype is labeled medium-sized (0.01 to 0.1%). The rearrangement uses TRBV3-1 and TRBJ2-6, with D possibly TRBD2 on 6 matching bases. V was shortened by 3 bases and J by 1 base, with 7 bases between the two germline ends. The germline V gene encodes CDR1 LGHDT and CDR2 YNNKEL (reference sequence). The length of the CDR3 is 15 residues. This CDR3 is CASSQGGSGANVLTF. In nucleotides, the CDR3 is TGTGCCAGCAGCCAGGGGGGATCTGGGGCCAACGTCCTGACTTTC. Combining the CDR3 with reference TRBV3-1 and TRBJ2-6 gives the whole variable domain DTAVSQTPKYLVTQMGNDKSIKCEQNLGHDTMYWYKQDSKKFLKIMFSYNNKELIINETVPNRFSPKSPDKAHLNLHINSLELGDSAVYFCASSQGGSGANVLTFGAGSRLTVL.

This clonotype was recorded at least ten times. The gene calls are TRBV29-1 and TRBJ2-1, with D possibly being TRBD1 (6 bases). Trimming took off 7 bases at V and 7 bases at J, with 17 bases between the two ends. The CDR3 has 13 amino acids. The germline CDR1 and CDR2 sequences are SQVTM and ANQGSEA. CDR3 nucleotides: TGCAGCGCCTCCATTAGTAGGGGGAATGAGCAGTTCTTC. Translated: CSASISRGNEQFF.

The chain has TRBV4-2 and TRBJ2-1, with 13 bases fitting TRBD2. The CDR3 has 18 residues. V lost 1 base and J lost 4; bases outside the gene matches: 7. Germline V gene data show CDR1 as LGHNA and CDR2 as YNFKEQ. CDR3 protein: CASSQVATSGRNYNEQFF. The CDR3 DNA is TGTGCCAGCAGCCAAGTCGCGACTAGCGGGAGGAATTACAATGAGCAGTTCTTC.